This T cell receptor beta chain was identified in a study of PD-1 blockade in classical Hodgkin lymphoma (dated by TCRdb to the early 2020s). A note on the overall study: Nivolumab dosing was 3 mg/kg intravenously every 2 weeks, continuing until either disease progression or unacceptable toxicity. The study used CyTOF and TCR beta sequencing to define a peripheral blood immune signature of response to PD-1 blockade in classical Hodgkin lymphoma.

This clone appeared a single time. It has no known antigen specificity. There are no base qualities to consult, and no much larger clone falls within one base. Germline trimming: 3 bases from V, 7 bases from J; junction bases outside gene matches: 5. The cysteine opens and the phenylalanine closes a CDR3 of 14 amino acids. Just the 42-base CDR3 DNA is kept, in frame starting at base 1. The germline V gene (reference sequence) gives CDR1 as WNHNN and CDR2 as SYGVQD. Results and caveats for the whole study, not just this receptor: Patients starting nivolumab less than 1 year after ASCT had lower diversity and were excluded from later analyses to avoid confounding by immune reconstitution. CD4+ but not CD8+ TCR diversity rose significantly by C4D1 (p=0.0027 vs p=0.16), most apparent in complete responders (p=0.02). Only a single clinical trial cohort was studied, and what caused the repertoire differences, possibly disease activity or prior therapy, remained undefined. Newly diagnosed patients were reported to have lower baseline TCR diversity than healthy donors, and relapsed/refractory patients were reported to have lower baseline TCR diversity still. Among trial patients, those achieving complete response had baseline diversity similar to that of newly diagnosed patients, while diversity was significantly lower in partial responders and progressors.

The Qiagen DNeasy kit was used to extract genomic DNA from unsorted PBMCs and from the negatively selected CD4+ and CD8+ fractions. TCR beta CDR3 regions were subjected to amplification by immunoSEQ multiplex PCR with primers that anneal to V and J segments. A synthetic immune receptor repertoire was used to minimize amplification bias, and remaining bias was computationally removed after sequencing. Under the source paper's analysis protocol: Custom Python scripts were used to quantify repertoire diversity as the Shannon entropy index. Unsorted, CD4+ and CD8+ repertoires were analyzed separately, except in combined analyses where CD4+ and CD8+ sequences were merged in silico. Clonal expansion was defined as a frequency increase of at least 2-fold after treatment compared with C1D1, and clones undetected at baseline were assigned a pseudocount of 0.5. Singleton clones were defined as clones with 0 or 1 copy at C1D1, and non-singleton clones were defined as clones with 2 or more copies. Clones expanded in unsorted samples were annotated as CD4+, CD8+ or unknown by matching protein sequences in sorted samples from the same patient. Wilcoxon tests on paired samples were used to test diversity changes from C1D1 to C4D1. Held by TCRdb, this immuneACCESS table contains in-frame sequences only and omits some clones. Under half of the omission traces to an unresolved V gene where checked; the cause of the rest is unknown. Clone size and V and J calls were adopted from that table, with D and trimming inferred from the DNA. The sample records almost 100,000 clones, around 90% of which are singletons. The ten largest clonotypes hold less than 3.5% of the sample.

The time point label, as the study defines it: cycle 1 day 1 (C1D1), immediately before nivolumab initiation. All trial patients had relapsed after autologous stem cell transplantation, with cohorts A, B and C differing in prior brentuximab vedotin exposure. A total of around 59 patients with relapsed/refractory classical Hodgkin lymphoma made up the trial cohort, and each patient's best overall response was complete response, partial response or progressive disease. Single-agent nivolumab was administered to trial patients in the multi-cohort phase II CheckMate 205 trial. Best overall response was determined by an independent review committee according to the 2007 International Working Group response criteria. Trial PBMCs were obtained immediately prior to nivolumab initiation (C1D1) and on therapy at cycle 2 day 1 and cycle 4 day 1. Peripheral blood was collected in 8 mL Vacutainer Cell Preparation Tubes, from which PBMCs were isolated by centrifugation and then cryopreserved.

This TCR was sampled from a human donor with classical Hodgkin lymphoma. The chain uses TRBV10-1 and TRBJ1-4; 7 bases in the junction line up with TRBD1. Sequenced material: peripheral blood mononuclear cells (PBMCs), taken at baseline. The CDR3 loop reads CASSDEGASEKLFF. The nucleotide sequence is TGCGCCAGCAGTGACGAGGGGGCAAGTGAAAAACTGTTTTTT.